The next 30 T cell receptor beta chains were all read from a single sample in a study of ipilimumab plus nivolumab after autologous stem cell transplantation. Measured with immunoSEQ multiplex PCR; TCRdb has only the in-frame clones, and not every one. The sample includes 15,000 to 20,000 clones, around four fifths of them seen just once. This material consisted of PBMCs, taken in a trial of ipilimumab plus nivolumab as post-transplant consolidation. These TCRs come from a male donor with diffuse large B-cell lymphoma.

The V gene is TRBV30, the J gene TRBJ1-2; TRBD1 aligns across 7 bases. This CDR3 contains 14 residues. Germline V gene lookup returns CDR1 GTSNPN and CDR2 SVGIG (reference sequence). V dropped 0 bases and J dropped 4; count of bases not matched to a gene: 5. The CDR3 is CAWSVRDSAYGYTF. CDR3 nucleotides: TGTGCCTGGAGTGTTAGGGACAGCGCCTATGGCTACACCTTC.

The chain couples TRBV6-6 to TRBJ1-4, with 8 bases lining up with TRBD1. In germline, CDR1 is MNHNY, CDR2 SVGAGI (reference sequence). Trimming cost V 6 bases and J 8 bases; bases outside gene matches: 5. The CDR3 has 13 residues. CDR3 DNA sequence: TGTGCCAGCAGCAGGACAGGGTTCGAAAAACTGTTTTTT. Translating it yields CASSRTGFEKLFF.

The rearrangement joins TRBV5-6 to TRBJ2-5; D not resolved. The germline CDR1 and CDR2 sequences are SGHDT and YYEEEE. The V gene lost 7 bases and the J gene lost 1 base, with 11 bases spanning the gap. The CDR3 runs to 13 residues. CDR3 amino acids: CASVRYSQETQYF. Written as DNA, the CDR3 is TGTGCCAGCGTAAGGTACTCCCAAGAGACCCAGTACTTC. The entire variable domain, with the rest obtained from reference TRBV5-6 and TRBJ2-5, is as follows: DAGVTQSPTHLIKTRGQQVTLRCSPKSGHDTVSWYQQALGQGPQFIFQYYEEEERQRGNFPDRFSGHQFPNYSSELNVNALLLGDSALYLCASVRYSQETQYFGPGTRLLVL.

The gene calls are TRBV5-5 and TRBJ2-3, with D possibly being TRBD1 (5 bases). Germline V gene sequence: CDR1 SGHKS, CDR2 YYEKEE (reference sequence). V was pared by 0 bases and J by 4 bases, with 9 bases between. This CDR3 has 14 amino acids. DNA of the CDR3: TGTGCCAGCAGCTTGGAATGGGGCGCAGATACGCAGTATTTT. Its protein product is CASSLEWGADTQYF.

This clone was seen more than once but under ten times. The rearrangement joins TRBV7-9 to TRBJ2-7; the D gene is possibly TRBD2 (7 bases). The CDR3 is 13 amino acids. Germline V gene sequence: CDR1 SEHNR, CDR2 FQNEAQ (reference sequence). The germline V and J ends were trimmed by 8 bases and 0 bases, with 11 bases remaining between them. CDR3 DNA sequence: TGTGCCAGCGAGGGGGGGAGCTCCTACGAGCAGTACTTC. Encoded protein: CASEGGSSYEQYF.

A note on this clone: At one of its ends the junction is not consistent with the germline gene, which may arise from a read error. The chain carries TRBV7-7 and TRBJ2-1, with 8 bases identical to TRBD2. The V gene's germline CDR1 is SSHAT and CDR2 FNYEAQ (reference sequence). This CDR3 has 15 amino acids. For the CDR3, the DNA is TGTGCTAGCAGCTTCGAGGCGGGGGGCGGGCATGAGCAGTTCTTC. Translated: CASSFEAGGGHEQFF.

The V call is TRBV5-4, the J call TRBJ2-6, with TRBD1 matching 10 bases. This CDR3 region has 14 residues. With V trimmed by 5 bases and J by 12 bases, 8 bases remained unmatched. Germline CDR1 reads SGHNT; CDR2 reads YYREEE (reference sequence). The CDR3 nucleotides read TGTGCCAGCAGGATGGGGGGACAGGGGCTCGTCCTGACTTTC. It is translated as CASRMGGQGLVLTF.

This clone came up a few times. The V and J genes are TRBV4-2 and TRBJ1-1; no definite D call. Germline CDR1 LGHNA, CDR2 YNFKEQ. With 0 bases removed from V and 1 base from J, the gap between germline ends came to 12 bases. The CDR3 is 16 residues long. The CDR3 region is CASSQDSVTGNTEAFF. CDR3 sequence (DNA): TGTGCCAGCAGCCAAGATAGCGTCACGGGGAACACTGAAGCTTTCTTT.

The genes are TRBV6-1 and TRBJ1-2, with TRBD1 matching over 8 bases. This CDR3 region has 15 residues. Germline V gives CDR1 MNHNS, CDR2 SASEGT. V was clipped by 3 bases and J by 0 bases; unmatched bases: 3. The CDR3, as DNA: TGTGCCAGCAGTGAGAAGACAGGGGCTAACTATGGCTACACCTTC. Its translation is CASSEKTGANYGYTF.

This clone has only one observation. The chain joins TRBV2 to TRBJ2-7; D possibly corresponds to TRBD2 (6 bases). CDR1 and CDR2 (germline): SNHLY, FYNNEI. Trimming shortened V by 3 bases and J by 3 bases, and 15 bases separated the two germline ends. The CDR3 contains 15 residues. CDR3 amino acids: CASSDPGGDVYEQYF. In DNA, the CDR3 is TGTGCCAGCAGTGATCCCGGCGGGGACGTCTACGAGCAGTACTTC.

Written as DNA, the CDR3 is TGTGCCAGCAGCCCCCCTGATGTTCAGCCCCAGCATTTT. It is translated as CASSPPDVQPQHF. The rearrangement joins TRBV7-9 to TRBJ1-5, with no clear D. Germline-derived CDR1 and CDR2 are SEHNR and FQNEAQ (reference sequence). Trimming removed 5 bases from V and 6 bases from J, with 11 bases in between. The CDR3 totals 13 residues. The variable domain in full, completed from reference TRBV7-9 and TRBJ1-5, reads DTGVSQNPRHKITKRGQNVTFRCDPISEHNRLYWYRQTLGQGPEFLTYFQNEAQLEKSRLLSDRFSAERPKGSFSTLEIQRTEQGDSAMYLCASSPPDVQPQHFGDGTRLSIL.

The chain carries TRBV11-2 and TRBJ2-1, with a weak D call TRBD2 (6 bases). There are 15 residues in the CDR3. CDR1 is SGHAT and CDR2 is FQNNGV in the germline V gene. V lost 5 bases and J lost 1, with 12 bases in between. CDR3 loop: CASSLRTTSYNEQFF. CDR3 nucleotide sequence: TGTGCCAGCAGCCTCAGGACTACTTCCTACAATGAGCAGTTCTTC. Supplemented by reference TRBV11-2 and TRBJ2-1, the full variable domain reads EAGVAQSPRYKIIEKRQSVAFWCNPISGHATLYWYQQILGQGPKLLIQFQNNGVVDDSQLPKDRFSAERLKGVDSTLKIQPAKLEDSAVYLCASSLRTTSYNEQFFGPGTRLTVL.

The chain carries TRBV5-6 and TRBJ2-3; D remains ambiguous. Germline V gene sequence: CDR1 SGHDT, CDR2 YYEEEE. V was clipped by 4 bases and J by 2 bases, with 20 bases between them. The CDR3 covers 17 residues. CDR3 region: CASSPLRVGPNTDTQYF. The CDR3, as DNA: TGTGCCAGCAGCCCCCTGCGAGTAGGCCCCAACACAGATACGCAGTATTTT.

The table lists this clone with a few counts. The chain links TRBV7-9 to TRBJ1-6; D might be TRBD1 (5 bases). The CDR3 consists of 14 residues. Germline lookup yields CDR1 SEHNR and CDR2 FQNEAQ (reference sequence). The V and J ends lost 1 base and 9 bases respectively, with 10 bases between them. The CDR3 coding sequence is TGTGCCAGCAGCTTAGAAGGGGAGGGTTCACCCCTCCACTTT. This encodes CASSLEGEGSPLHF.

The genes are TRBV18 and TRBJ2-3; D call uncertain. V lost 3 bases, J lost 1 base, and 2 bases lay in between. Germline values: CDR1 KGHSH, CDR2 LQKENI. The CDR3 totals 12 residues. In nucleotides, the CDR3 is TGTGCCAGCTCACCTGGCACAGATACGCAGTATTTT. Encoded protein: CASSPGTDTQYF.

The rearrangement uses TRBV30 and TRBJ2-1; the D is unclear. V was clipped by 0 bases and J by 6 bases, with 15 bases between them. Germline CDR1 GTSNPN, CDR2 SVGIG (reference sequence). The CDR3 has 15 amino acids. Here the CDR3 reads CAWSVRRRLANEQFF. The CDR3, as DNA: TGTGCCTGGAGTGTACGTCGACGGCTCGCCAATGAGCAGTTCTTC.

This chain joins TRBV7-2 and TRBJ1-1; possibly TRBD1 for D (5 bases). CDR3 length equals 13 residues. Germline CDR1 is SGHTA and CDR2 is FQGNSA. Trimming shortened V by 8 bases and J by 4 bases, and 14 bases separated the two germline ends. The CDR3 nucleotides are TGTGCCAGCGCCCTGATTGGGGGCACTGAAGCTTTCTTT. Translated: CASALIGGTEAFF.

The chain recombines TRBV7-8 with TRBJ2-7; TRBD1 matches at 9 bases. Germline assignment: CDR1 SGHVS and CDR2 FQNEAQ. The trim removed 6 bases at V and 4 bases at J, leaving 10 bases unmatched. This CDR3 comprises 15 residues. The CDR3 coding sequence is TGTGCCAGCAGGCACCAACAGGGGGCCCCTTACGAGCAGTACTTC. Its protein product is CASRHQQGAPYEQYF.

The sample holds one count of this clone. V gene TRBV19 combines with J gene TRBJ1-1; 7 bases map to TRBD1. Germline V gene lookup returns CDR1 LNHDA and CDR2 SQIVND (reference sequence). V lost 7 bases, J lost 1 base, and 15 bases stayed unmatched. There are 17 residues in the CDR3. The DNA for the CDR3 is TGTGCCAGTAAACACCAGATCCGGGACAGTCAGAACACTGAAGCTTTCTTT. Translation: CASKHQIRDSQNTEAFF.

This chain joins TRBV6-1 and TRBJ1-2; 7 nucleotides agree with TRBD1. J gave up 4 bases and V 2 bases, and 7 bases lay outside the gene matches. The CDR3 length is 15 residues. CDR1 MNHNS and CDR2 SASEGT come from the germline V gene. Here the CDR3 DNA reads TGTGCCAGCAGTGAACAGGGGGAGGGTGGCTATGGCTACACCTTC. Amino acid sequence: CASSEQGEGGYGYTF.

This chain links TRBV7-9 with TRBJ2-1; D is possibly TRBD2 (5 bases). This CDR3 comprises 14 residues. Germline-derived CDR1 and CDR2 are SEHNR and FQNEAQ (reference sequence). The germline V and J ends were trimmed by 5 bases and 4 bases, with 12 bases remaining between them. The DNA of the CDR3 is TGTGCCAGCAGCGTTAGACGGGGATACAATGAGCAGTTCTTC. It codes for CASSVRRGYNEQFF.

This rearrangement joins TRBV6-6 to TRBJ2-2; the D gene is possibly TRBD1 (5 bases). The V gene's germline CDR1 is MNHNY and CDR2 SVGAGI (reference sequence). The ends were cut back, 2 bases at V and 3 bases at J, with 7 bases in the middle. CDR3 length: 14 amino acids. CDR3 loop: CASSYGQDTGELFF. Here the CDR3 DNA reads TGTGCCAGCAGTTACGGACAAGACACCGGGGAGCTGTTTTTT.

The V and J genes are TRBV30 and TRBJ2-2; D may be TRBD1 (6 bases). V was trimmed by 5 bases and J by 8 bases, leaving 12 bases between them. This CDR3 contains 12 residues. The germline V gene encodes CDR1 GTSNPN and CDR2 SVGIG (reference sequence). CDR3 in amino acids: CAWGFTGGELFF. DNA of the CDR3: TGTGCCTGGGGTTTCACAGGGGGGGAGCTGTTTTTT.

This clone was found a few times. This chain joins TRBV18 and TRBJ1-1, with D maybe TRBD1 (5 bases). V shed 4 bases and J shed 1 base, with 10 bases lying between them. In germline, CDR1 is KGHSH, CDR2 LQKENI. The CDR3 is made up of 14 amino acids. CDR3 bases: TGTGCCAGCTCACTAGGACACCCGAACACTGAAGCTTTCTTT. Translated, it gives CASSLGHPNTEAFF.

The rearrangement joins TRBV7-2 to TRBJ1-1, with 10 bases matching TRBD1. Germline V CDR1 and CDR2: SGHTA, FQGNSA. Trimming removed 1 base from V and 5 bases from J; junction bases left unmatched: 10. The CDR3 sequence is 17 residues long. CDR3 sequence (DNA): TGTGCCAGCAGCTTAGTAGGGACAGGGGCTTTGCGGACTGAAGCTTTCTTT. It translates to CASSLVGTGALRTEAFF.

The chain links TRBV5-5 to TRBJ1-1, with D hard to call. In germline, CDR1 is SGHKS, CDR2 YYEKEE (reference sequence). The CDR3 loop spans 14 amino acids. The V gene lost 2 bases and the J gene lost 8 bases, with 16 bases spanning the gap. The CDR3 DNA follows: TGTGCCAGCAGCTTCCTTCCTAGATCCTTAGAAGCTTTCTTT. This gives the protein CASSFLPRSLEAFF.

The chain joins TRBV10-3 to TRBJ1-6; perhaps TRBD1 as D (5 bases). This CDR3 comprises 17 residues. The germline V and J ends were trimmed by 11 bases and 13 bases, with 33 bases remaining between them. Germline-derived CDR1 and CDR2 are ENHRY and SYGVKD. The CDR3 DNA reads TGTGCCTCGCAGTTGGGGGAGTCATTATACAATCAGGGCCCCCTCCACTTT. Protein: CASQLGESLYNQGPLHF.

This chain uses TRBV6-5 with TRBJ1-3; D uncertain. There are 15 residues in the CDR3. Germline V lookup: CDR1 MNHEY, CDR2 SVGAGI. V gave up 4 bases and J gave up 4 bases, with 14 bases separating them. The CDR3 loop is CASSSDVYAGNTIYF. The CDR3 DNA is TGTGCCAGCAGTTCCGATGTTTACGCCGGAAACACCATATATTTT.

The V call is TRBV10-3, the J call TRBJ2-7; D is uncertain. Germline V gene lookup returns CDR1 ENHRY and CDR2 SYGVKD. Trimming took off 3 bases at V and 3 bases at J, with 18 bases between the two ends. CDR3 length equals 16 residues. The CDR3 here is CAISEGLVDLGYEQYF. CDR3 DNA: TGTGCCATCAGTGAAGGTCTCGTAGATTTGGGCTACGAGCAGTACTTC.

J is TRBJ2-7 and V is TRBV21-1; the table's D call TRBD2 went unverified against the DNA. TRBV21-1 is assigned pseudogene status. This CDR3 is 10 amino acids long. The CDR3 loop is CARPPGGTYF. CDR3 sequence (DNA): TGTGCCAGACCTCCGGGGGGGACGTACTTC.